This TCR beta chain was documented in a study of blood T cell repertoires in COVID-19. There are a few counts of this clone. Profiled with immunoSEQ multiplex PCR; TCRdb holds only in-frame clones, not every one. Here the sample spans roughly 250,000 clones, approximately 88% being singletons. Germline V gene data show CDR1 as LNHDA and CDR2 as SQIVND (reference sequence). The V gene end was trimmed by 0 bases and the J gene end by 0 bases; junction bases not matched to a gene: 13. This CDR3 has 22 amino acids. Participant-reported clinical history was the basis for cohort assignment. This receptor was identified in a woman aged 40 to 50 who had been exposed to COVID-19. Material for sequencing was PBMCs or T cells enriched from blood (not recorded which). The rearrangement links TRBV19 to TRBJ2-1, with 14 bases identical to TRBD2. As DNA, the CDR3 is TGTGCCAGTAGTATAGATTTCGGGGCGGGACTAGCGGGGGCTAGCTCCTACAATGAGCAGTTCTTC. Protein sequence: CASSIDFGAGLAGASSYNEQFF. Filled out from reference TRBV19 and TRBJ2-1, the complete variable domain reads DGGITQSPKYLFRKEGQNVTLSCEQNLNHDAMYWYRQDPGQGLRLIYYSQIVNDFQKGDIAEGYSVSREKKESFPLTVTSAQKNPTAFYLCASSIDFGAGLAGASSYNEQFFGPGTRLTVL.